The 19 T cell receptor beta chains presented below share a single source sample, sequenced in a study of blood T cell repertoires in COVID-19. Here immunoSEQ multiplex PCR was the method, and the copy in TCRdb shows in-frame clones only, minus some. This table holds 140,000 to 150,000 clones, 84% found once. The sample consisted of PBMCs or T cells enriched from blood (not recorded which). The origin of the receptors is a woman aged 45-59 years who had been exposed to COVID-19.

DNA of the CDR3: TGTGCCAGCAGCTTTAACAGGGGGCAAGGCACCGGGGAGCTGTTTTTT. Amino acids: CASSFNRGQGTGELFF. The V and J genes are TRBV7-8 and TRBJ2-2; 9 bases map to TRBD1. Germline loops: CDR1 SGHVS, CDR2 FQNEAQ. The length of the CDR3 is 16 residues. Trimming at V came to 3 bases and at J to 4 bases, leaving 6 bases not matched to a gene.

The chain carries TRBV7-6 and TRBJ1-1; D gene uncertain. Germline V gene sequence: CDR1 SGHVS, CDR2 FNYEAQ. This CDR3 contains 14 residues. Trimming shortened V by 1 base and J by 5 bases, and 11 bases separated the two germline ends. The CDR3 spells CASSLEDGVTEAFF. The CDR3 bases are TGTGCCAGCAGCTTAGAGGATGGAGTTACTGAAGCTTTCTTT.

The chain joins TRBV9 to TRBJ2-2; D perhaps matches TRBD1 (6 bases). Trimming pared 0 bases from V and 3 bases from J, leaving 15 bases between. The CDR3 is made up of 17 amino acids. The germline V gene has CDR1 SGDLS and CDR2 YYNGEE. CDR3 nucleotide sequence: TGTGCCAGCAGCGTAGATGTCAGGGGAGTAGACACCGGGGAGCTGTTTTTT. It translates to CASSVDVRGVDTGELFF.

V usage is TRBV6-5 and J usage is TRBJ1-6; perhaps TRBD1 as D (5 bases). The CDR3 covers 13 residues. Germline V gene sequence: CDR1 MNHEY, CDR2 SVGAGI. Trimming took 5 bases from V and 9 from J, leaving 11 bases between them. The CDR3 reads CASSQWGGSPLHF. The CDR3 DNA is TGTGCCAGCAGTCAATGGGGGGGTTCACCCCTCCACTTT.

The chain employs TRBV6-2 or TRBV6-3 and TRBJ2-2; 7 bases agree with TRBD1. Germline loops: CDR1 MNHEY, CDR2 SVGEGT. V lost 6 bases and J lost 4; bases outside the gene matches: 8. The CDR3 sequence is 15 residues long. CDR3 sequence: CASSRQGGSTGELFF. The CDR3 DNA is TGTGCCAGCAGCCGACAGGGTGGTAGCACCGGGGAGCTGTTTTTT.

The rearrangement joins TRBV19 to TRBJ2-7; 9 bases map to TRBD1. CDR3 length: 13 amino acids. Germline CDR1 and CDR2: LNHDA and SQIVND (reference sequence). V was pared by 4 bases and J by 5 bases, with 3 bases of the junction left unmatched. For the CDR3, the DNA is TGTGCCAGTAGTAGTTGGACAGGGGACGAGCAGTACTTC. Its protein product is CASSSWTGDEQYF.

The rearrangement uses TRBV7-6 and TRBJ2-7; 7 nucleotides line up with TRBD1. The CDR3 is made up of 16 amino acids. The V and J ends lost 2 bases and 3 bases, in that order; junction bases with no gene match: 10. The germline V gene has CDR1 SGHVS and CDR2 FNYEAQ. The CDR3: CASSLYEGANGYEQYF. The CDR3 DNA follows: TGTGCCAGCAGCTTATACGAGGGGGCGAATGGCTACGAGCAGTACTTC.

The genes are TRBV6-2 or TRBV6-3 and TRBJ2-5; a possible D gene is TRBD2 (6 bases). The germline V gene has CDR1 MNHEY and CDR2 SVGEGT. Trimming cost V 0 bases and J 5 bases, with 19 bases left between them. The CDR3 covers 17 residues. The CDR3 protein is CASSYSVAQDGGETQYF. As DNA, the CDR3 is TGTGCCAGCAGTTACTCAGTCGCCCAGGACGGAGGGGAGACCCAGTACTTC.

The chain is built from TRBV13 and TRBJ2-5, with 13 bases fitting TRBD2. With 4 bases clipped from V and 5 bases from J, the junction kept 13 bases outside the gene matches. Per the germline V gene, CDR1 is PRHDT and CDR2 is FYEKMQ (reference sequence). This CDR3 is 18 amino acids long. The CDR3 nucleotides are TGTGCCAGCAGCTCCCAACTAGCGGGAGGGCTTTTAGGGGAGACCCAGTACTTC. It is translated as CASSSQLAGGLLGETQYF.

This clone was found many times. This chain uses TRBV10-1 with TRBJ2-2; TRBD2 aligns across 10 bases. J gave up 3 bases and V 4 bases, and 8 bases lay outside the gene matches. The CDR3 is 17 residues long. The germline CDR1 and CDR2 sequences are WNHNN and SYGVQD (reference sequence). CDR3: CASSAGTSELDTGELFF. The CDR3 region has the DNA TGCGCCAGCAGTGCCGGGACTAGCGAATTGGACACCGGGGAGCTGTTTTTT.

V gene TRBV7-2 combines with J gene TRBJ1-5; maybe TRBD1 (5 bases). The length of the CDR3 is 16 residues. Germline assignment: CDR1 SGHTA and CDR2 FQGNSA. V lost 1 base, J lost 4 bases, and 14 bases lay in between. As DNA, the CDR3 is TGTGCCAGCAGCTTAGGAGGGCCCGGGGGTAATCAGCCCCAGCATTTT. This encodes CASSLGGPGGNQPQHF.

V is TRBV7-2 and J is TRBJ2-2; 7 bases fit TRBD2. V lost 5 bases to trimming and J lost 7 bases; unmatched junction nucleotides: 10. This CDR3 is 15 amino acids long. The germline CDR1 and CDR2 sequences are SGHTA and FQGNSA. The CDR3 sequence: CASSPRLAGNGELFF. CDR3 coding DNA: TGTGCCAGCAGCCCTCGACTAGCAGGCAACGGGGAGCTGTTTTTT.

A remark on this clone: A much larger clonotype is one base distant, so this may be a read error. DNA for the CDR3: TGTGCCAGCGGACAGGGCACCGGGGAGCTGTTTTTT. Amino acid sequence: CASGQGTGELFF. The rearrangement links TRBV9 to TRBJ2-2, with TRBD1 identical over 8 bases. CDR1 is SGDLS, CDR2 YYNGEE, per germline. V lost 7 bases, J lost 4 bases, and 0 bases stayed unmatched. The CDR3 is 12 residues long.

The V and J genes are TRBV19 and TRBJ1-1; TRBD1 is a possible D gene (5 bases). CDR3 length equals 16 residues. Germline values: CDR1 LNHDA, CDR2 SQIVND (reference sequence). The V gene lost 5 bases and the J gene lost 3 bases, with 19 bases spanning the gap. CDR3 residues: CASSAYWKGGDTEAFF. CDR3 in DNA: TGTGCCAGTAGTGCGTATTGGAAGGGAGGGGACACTGAAGCTTTCTTT.

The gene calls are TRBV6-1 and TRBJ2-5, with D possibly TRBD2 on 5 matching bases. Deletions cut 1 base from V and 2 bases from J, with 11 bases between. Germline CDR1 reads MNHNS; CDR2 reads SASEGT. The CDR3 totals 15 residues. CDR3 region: CASSEEALAQETQYF. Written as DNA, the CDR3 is TGTGCCAGCAGTGAAGAGGCCCTAGCACAAGAGACCCAGTACTTC.

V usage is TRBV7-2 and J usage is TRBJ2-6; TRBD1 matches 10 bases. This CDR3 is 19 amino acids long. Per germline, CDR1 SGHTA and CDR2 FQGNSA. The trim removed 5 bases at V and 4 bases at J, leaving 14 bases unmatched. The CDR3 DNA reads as TGTGCCAGCAGCCCGTTGGGGACAGGGGCTTTGGGAGGGGCCAACGTCCTGACTTTC. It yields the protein CASSPLGTGALGGANVLTF.

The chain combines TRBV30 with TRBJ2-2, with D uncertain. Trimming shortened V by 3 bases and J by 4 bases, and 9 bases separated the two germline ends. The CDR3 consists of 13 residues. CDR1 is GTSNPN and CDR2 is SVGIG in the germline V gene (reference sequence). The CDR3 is CAWRLQATGELFF. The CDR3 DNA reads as TGTGCCTGGAGGCTCCAGGCCACCGGGGAGCTGTTTTTT.

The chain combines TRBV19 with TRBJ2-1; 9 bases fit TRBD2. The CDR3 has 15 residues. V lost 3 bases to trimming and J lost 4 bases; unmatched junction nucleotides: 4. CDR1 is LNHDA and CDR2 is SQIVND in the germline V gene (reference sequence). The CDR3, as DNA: TGTGCCAGTAGTATGGGCGGGGGGGATTACAATGAGCAGTTCTTC. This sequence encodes CASSMGGGDYNEQFF.

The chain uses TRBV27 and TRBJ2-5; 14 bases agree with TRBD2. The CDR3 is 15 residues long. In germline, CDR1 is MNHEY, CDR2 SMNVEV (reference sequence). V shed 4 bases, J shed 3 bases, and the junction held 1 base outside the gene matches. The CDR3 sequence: CASSSGLAGEETQYF. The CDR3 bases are TGTGCCAGCAGTTCGGGACTAGCGGGAGAAGAGACCCAGTACTTC.